Following are 19 T cell receptor beta chains from one sample sequenced in a study of beta chain features in type 1 diabetes. Reverse transcription of all isolated RNA meant that expressed TCRB transcripts were sequenced. TCRdb keeps only in-frame clones here, not all; method: immunoSEQ multiplex PCR. Of under 900,000 clones listed, about 17% are singletons. The material sequenced was naive CD4+ T cells from blood. The origin of the receptors is a woman aged 18-29 years in good health.

This chain connects TRBV6-1 to TRBJ2-5, with D unresolved. The CDR3 is made up of 13 amino acids. Germline V lookup: CDR1 MNHNS, CDR2 SASEGT. The V end lost 4 bases, the J end lost 4 bases, and 10 bases lay between the germline ends. CDR3 sequence: CASSGWVTETQYF. CDR3 bases: TGTGCCAGCAGTGGGTGGGTCACAGAGACCCAGTACTTC.

This clone has just a few counts. The chain links TRBV7-8 to TRBJ2-5, with 7 bases aligning to TRBD2. J gave up 5 bases and V 4 bases, and 7 bases lay outside the gene matches. Germline assignment: CDR1 SGHVS and CDR2 FQNEAQ. CDR3 length: 14 amino acids. CDR3 in DNA: TGTGCCAGCAGCTCCTCGGGAGGCCGGGAGACCCAGTACTTC. Translated: CASSSSGGRETQYF.

The CDR3 region is CASSQDWQDYYGYTF. The CDR3 DNA sequence: TGCGCCAGCAGCCAAGATTGGCAGGATTACTATGGCTACACCTTC. This chain links TRBV4-3 with TRBJ1-2, with D uncertain. CDR1 LGHNA and CDR2 YSLEER come from the germline V gene. V lost 0 bases to trimming and J lost 3 bases, with 11 bases between them. CDR3 length: 15 amino acids.

This chain joins TRBV23-1 and TRBJ2-7; TRBD2 matches 12 bases. TRBV23-1 counts as an open reading frame of uncertain function. V lost 2 bases, J lost 7 bases, and 6 bases stayed unmatched. CDR3 size: 15 residues. CDR3 sequence reads: CASSQATSGGREQYF. Here the CDR3 DNA reads TGCGCCAGCAGTCAAGCGACTAGCGGGGGACGTGAGCAGTACTTC.

This chain joins TRBV5-6 and TRBJ1-1; D may be TRBD1 (6 bases). The CDR3 totals 15 residues. CDR1 and CDR2 from the germline V gene are SGHDT and YYEEEE. Trimming cost V 4 bases and J 0 bases, with 13 bases left between them. CDR3 nucleotides: TGTGCCAGCAGCACGGCATACAGGGTGAACACTGAAGCTTTCTTT. Protein: CASSTAYRVNTEAFF.

The chain links TRBV6-6 to TRBJ2-7; TRBD2 aligns across 7 bases. Germline-derived CDR1 and CDR2 are MNHNY and SVGAGI (reference sequence). Losses at the gene ends were 2 bases for V and 2 bases for J; bases not matched to a gene: 6. The CDR3 sequence is 15 residues long. The CDR3 protein is CASSYGASGTYEQYF. The DNA of the CDR3 is TGTGCCAGCAGTTACGGGGCTAGCGGCACCTACGAGCAGTACTTC.

The chain is built from TRBV6-5 and TRBJ1-2; 8 bases match TRBD1. V was pared by 2 bases and J by 8 bases, with 7 bases of the junction left unmatched. The germline CDR1 and CDR2 sequences are MNHEY and SVGAGI. This CDR3 spans 14 amino acids. The CDR3 protein is CASSYLTGAEGYTF. The CDR3 region has the DNA TGTGCCAGCAGTTACCTGACAGGGGCGGAGGGCTACACCTTC.

The gene calls are TRBV7-8 and TRBJ1-1, with D unresolved. V was pared by 3 bases and J by 0 bases, with 17 bases between. Germline V CDR1 and CDR2: SGHVS, FQNEAQ. The CDR3 is 17 amino acids. CDR3 bases: TGTGCCAGCAGCTTGCCCCCCGCGACTACTTTGAACACTGAAGCTTTCTTT. Protein sequence: CASSLPPATTLNTEAFF.

This clone was seen more than once but under ten times. J is TRBJ2-3 and V is TRBV4-2, with D unresolved. The CDR3 loop spans 14 amino acids. Looked up from germline, CDR1 is LGHNA and CDR2 is YNFKEQ. Trimming pared 0 bases from V and 7 bases from J, leaving 11 bases between. The CDR3 nucleotides are TGTGCCAGCAGCCAAGAAGTGCGCGGACATACGCAGTATTTT. This encodes CASSQEVRGHTQYF.

V is TRBV5-1 and J is TRBJ2-5, with TRBD1 matching over 7 bases. Germline trimming cut 7 bases from V and 3 bases from J; bases unmatched to any gene: 6. CDR1 is SGHRS and CDR2 is YFSETQ in the germline V gene. The CDR3 contains 13 residues. The CDR3: CASARDRKETQYF. As DNA, the CDR3 is TGCGCCAGCGCAAGGGACAGAAAAGAGACCCAGTACTTC.

This clone was picked up a small number of times. The chain combines TRBV6-6 with TRBJ2-2; D gene unclear. V gave up 0 bases and J gave up 5 bases, with 13 bases separating them. CDR1 and CDR2 (germline): MNHNY, SVGAGI (reference sequence). The CDR3 spans 16 residues. The CDR3 region is CASSYSSLRPTGELFF. DNA for the CDR3: TGTGCCAGCAGTTACTCCTCGTTGAGGCCGACCGGGGAGCTGTTTTTT.

This clone was seen a single time. J is TRBJ2-1 and V is TRBV5-4; possibly TRBD1 for D (6 bases). There are 17 residues in the CDR3. Germline-derived CDR1 and CDR2 are SGHNT and YYREEE (reference sequence). V lost 0 bases, J lost 1 base, and 14 bases lay in between. As DNA, the CDR3 is TGTGCCAGCAGCTTGGGGGCCCTAGGGGGTTCCTACAATGAGCAGTTCTTC. Its translation: CASSLGALGGSYNEQFF.

V is TRBV27 and J is TRBJ1-4, with D unresolved. This CDR3 is 16 amino acids long. V dropped 0 bases and J dropped 0 bases, with 8 bases sitting between them. Looked up from germline, CDR1 is MNHEY and CDR2 is SMNVEV (reference sequence). CDR3 residues: CASSLSWHTTNEKLFF. CDR3 coding DNA: TGTGCCAGCAGTTTATCGTGGCATACAACTAATGAAAAACTGTTTTTT.

This clone was seen only a few times. The rearrangement links TRBV29-1 to TRBJ1-2; a weak D match, TRBD1 (5 bases). This CDR3 comprises 13 residues. The V end lost 7 bases, the J end lost 2 bases, and 14 bases lay between the germline ends. Germline CDR1 reads SQVTM; CDR2 reads ANQGSEA. CDR3 coding DNA: TGCAGCGCCTGGGGCCGAGAAAACTATGGCTACACCTTC. Protein sequence: CSAWGRENYGYTF.

This clone was seen a handful of times. V and J are TRBV27 and TRBJ1-2; D not certain. Trimming pared 2 bases from V and 2 bases from J, leaving 6 bases between. The CDR3 is 13 amino acids. The germline V gene encodes CDR1 MNHEY and CDR2 SMNVEV (reference sequence). The CDR3 coding sequence is TGTGCCAGCAGTTTAGGACTCAACTATGGCTACACCTTC. It translates to CASSLGLNYGYTF.

This clone was counted between two and nine times. The chain is built from TRBV7-2 and TRBJ2-7; D tentatively reads TRBD1 or TRBD2 (5 bases each). The CDR3 length is 14 residues. V lost 4 bases and J lost 5, with 15 bases in between. Per the germline V gene, CDR1 is SGHTA and CDR2 is FQGNSA. As DNA, the CDR3 is TGTGCCAGCAGCTCGGGACCCCATTTCGACGAGCAGTACTTC. Its translation: CASSSGPHFDEQYF.

A note on this clone: Other DNA sequences in this sample translate to the same CDR3. V usage is TRBV11-2 and J usage is TRBJ2-7, with TRBD2 identical over 8 bases. Germline-derived CDR1 and CDR2 are SGHAT and FQNNGV. Trimming at V came to 5 bases and at J to 2 bases, leaving 2 bases not matched to a gene. The CDR3 loop spans 13 amino acids. The CDR3 nucleotides read TGTGCCAGCAGCCAGGGACTAGCCTACGAGCAGTACTTC. As protein: CASSQGLAYEQYF.

This chain links TRBV5-1 with TRBJ2-7; TRBD1 agrees at 9 bases. The V segment lost 0 bases and the J segment 12 bases; nucleotides outside the gene matches: 13. Germline V gene sequence: CDR1 SGHRS, CDR2 YFSETQ. This CDR3 has 15 residues. The CDR3 region has the DNA TGCGCCAGCAGCTTGGGGCCTGGACAGGGGAGGAGATGGTACTTC. Amino acid sequence: CASSLGPGQGRRWYF.

This clone was picked up a small number of times. The chain joins TRBV6-5 to TRBJ1-4; 9 bases map to TRBD1. CDR3 length equals 15 residues. Trimming took 6 bases from V and 7 from J; bases not matched to a gene: 9. Germline CDR1 and CDR2: MNHEY and SVGAGI. The CDR3, as DNA: TGTGCCAGCAGCCCAGGGTCGACAGGGGGTGAAAAACTGTTTTTT. It encodes CASSPGSTGGEKLFF.